This note documents a single T cell receptor beta chain sequence. Its specificity is unknown. Germline CDR1 reads LNHDA; CDR2 reads SQIVND (reference sequence). V shed 7 bases and J 5 bases; nucleotides not matched to a gene: 4. The CDR3 length is 13 residues. The PCR contained 60 Vbeta and 13 Jbeta primers. TCRdb's table, derived via immunoSEQ multiplex PCR, lists solely in-frame clones and lacks some. The sample totals about 130,000 clones. This record belongs to a study of cytomegalovirus exposure and HLA in healthy donors. General study results and limits: In an earlier analysis, about 87% or about 30%: the productive usage of most TCR beta V segments.

V gene TRBV19 combines with J gene TRBJ1-5; 8 bases align to TRBD1. The sequence derives from a woman aged 40 to 50 in good health and CMV-seropositive. Sequenced input: PBMCs. The CDR3 here is CASKQGADQPQHF. CDR3 in DNA: TGTGCCAGTAAGCAGGGGGCGGATCAGCCCCAGCATTTT.